This TCR beta chain was captured by sequencing in a study of shared clonotypes between healthy human individuals. Repertoires were generated with immunoSEQ multiplex PCR, while TCRdb's copy carries only in-frame clones and drops some. Among 600,000 to 750,000 clones listed, over 60% were seen once. The V gene's germline CDR1 is MNHNS and CDR2 SASEGT. Trimming stripped 6 bases from V and 6 bases from J, with 17 bases between. There are 14 residues in the CDR3. The receptor was derived from a woman aged 25 to 39 in good health. The sample was memory CD4+ T cells sorted from blood. Subset of the sample: CD45RA-negative fraction. This sequence joins TRBV6-1 and TRBJ1-2; possible D gene TRBD1, 6 bases. This CDR3 is CASSAPAGVHGYTF. In DNA form, the CDR3 reads TGTGCCAGCAGCGCCCCAGCAGGGGTTCATGGCTACACCTTC.